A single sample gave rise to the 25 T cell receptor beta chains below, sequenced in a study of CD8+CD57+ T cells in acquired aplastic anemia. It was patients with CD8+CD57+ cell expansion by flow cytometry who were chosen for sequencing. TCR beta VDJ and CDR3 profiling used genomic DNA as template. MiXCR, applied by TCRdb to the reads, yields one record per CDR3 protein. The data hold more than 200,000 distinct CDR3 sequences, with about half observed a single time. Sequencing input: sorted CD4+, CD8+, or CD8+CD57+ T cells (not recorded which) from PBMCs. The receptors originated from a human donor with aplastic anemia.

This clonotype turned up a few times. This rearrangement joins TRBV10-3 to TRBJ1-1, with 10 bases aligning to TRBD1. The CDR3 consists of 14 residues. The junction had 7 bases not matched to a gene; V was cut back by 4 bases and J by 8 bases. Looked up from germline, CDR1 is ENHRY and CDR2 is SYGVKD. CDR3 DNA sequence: TGTGCCATCAGTGGCGGGACAGGGGATCTAGAAGCTTTCTTT. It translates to CAISGGTGDLEAFF.

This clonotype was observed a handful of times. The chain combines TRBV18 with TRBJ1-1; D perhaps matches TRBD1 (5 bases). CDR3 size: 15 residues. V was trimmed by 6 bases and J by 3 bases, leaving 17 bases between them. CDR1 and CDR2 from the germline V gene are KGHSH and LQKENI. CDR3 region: CASSRDPSDDTEAFF. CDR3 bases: TGTGCCAGCTCCAGGGACCCTTCGGACGACACTGAAGCTTTCTTT.

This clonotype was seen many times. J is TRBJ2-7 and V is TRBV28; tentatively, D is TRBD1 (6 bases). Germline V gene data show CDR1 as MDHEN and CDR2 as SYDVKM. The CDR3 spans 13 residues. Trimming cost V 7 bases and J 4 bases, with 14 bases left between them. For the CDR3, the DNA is TGTGCCAGCACACTCCCAGGGGTGTACGAGCAGTACTTC. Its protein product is CASTLPGVYEQYF.

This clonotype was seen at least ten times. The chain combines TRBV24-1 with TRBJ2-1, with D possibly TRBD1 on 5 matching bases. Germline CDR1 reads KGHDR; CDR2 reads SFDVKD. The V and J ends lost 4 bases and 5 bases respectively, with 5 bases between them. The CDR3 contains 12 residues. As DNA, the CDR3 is TGTGCCACCAGTGAAGGGGACAATGAGCAGTTCTTC. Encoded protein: CATSEGDNEQFF.

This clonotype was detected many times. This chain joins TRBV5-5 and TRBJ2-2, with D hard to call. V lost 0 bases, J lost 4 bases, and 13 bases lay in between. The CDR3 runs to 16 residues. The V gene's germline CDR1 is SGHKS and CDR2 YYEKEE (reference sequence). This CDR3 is CASSLGSIPGTGELFF. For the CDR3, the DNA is TGTGCCAGCAGCTTGGGGAGCATCCCCGGCACCGGGGAGCTGTTTTTT. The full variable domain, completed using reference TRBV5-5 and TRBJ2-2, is DAGVTQSPTHLIKTRGQQVTLRCSPISGHKSVSWYQQVLGQGPQFIFQYYEKEERGRGNFPDRFSARQFPNYSSELNVNALLLGDSALYLCASSLGSIPGTGELFFGEGSRLTVL.

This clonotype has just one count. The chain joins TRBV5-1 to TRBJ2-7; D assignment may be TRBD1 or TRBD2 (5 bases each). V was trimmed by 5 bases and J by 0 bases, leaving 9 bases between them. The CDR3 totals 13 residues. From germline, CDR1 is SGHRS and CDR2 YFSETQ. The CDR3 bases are TGCGCCAGCAGAGGGACGGTCTCCTACGAGCAGTACTTC. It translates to CASRGTVSYEQYF. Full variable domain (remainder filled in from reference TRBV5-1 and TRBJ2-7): KAGVTQTPRYLIKTRGQQVTLSCSPISGHRSVSWYQQTPGQGLQFLFEYFSETQRNKGNFPGRFSGRQFSNSRSEMNVSTLELGDSALYLCASRGTVSYEQYFGPGTRLTVT.

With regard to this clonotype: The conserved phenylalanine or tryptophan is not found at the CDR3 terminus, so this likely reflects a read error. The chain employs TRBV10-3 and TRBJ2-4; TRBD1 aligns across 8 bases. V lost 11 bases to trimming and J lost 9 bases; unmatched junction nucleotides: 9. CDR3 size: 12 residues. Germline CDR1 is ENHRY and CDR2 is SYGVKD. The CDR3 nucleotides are TGTGCCTCTGGACAGGGAGAGAGCATTCAGTACCTC. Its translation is CASGQGESIQYL.

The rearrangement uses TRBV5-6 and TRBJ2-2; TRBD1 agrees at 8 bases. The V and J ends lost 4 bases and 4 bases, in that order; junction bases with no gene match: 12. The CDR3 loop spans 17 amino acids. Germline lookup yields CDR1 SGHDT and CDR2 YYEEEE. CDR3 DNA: TGTGCCAGCAGCCCGCTAACAGGGGGGACGATCACCGGGGAGCTGTTTTTT. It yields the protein CASSPLTGGTITGELFF.

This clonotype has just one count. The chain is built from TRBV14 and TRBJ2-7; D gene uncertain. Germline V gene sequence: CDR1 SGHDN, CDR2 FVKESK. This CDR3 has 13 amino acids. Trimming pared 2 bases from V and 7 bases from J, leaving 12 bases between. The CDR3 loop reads CASSQKLVGEQYV. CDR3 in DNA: TGTGCCAGCAGCCAAAAACTGGTGGGGGAGCAGTACGTC.

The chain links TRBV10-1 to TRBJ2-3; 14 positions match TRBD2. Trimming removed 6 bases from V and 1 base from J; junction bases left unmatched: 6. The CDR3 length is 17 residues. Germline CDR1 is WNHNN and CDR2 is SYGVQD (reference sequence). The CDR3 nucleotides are TGCGCCAGCAGCGACCCGGGACTAGCGGGGGGCACAGATACGCAGTATTTT. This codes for CASSDPGLAGGTDTQYF.

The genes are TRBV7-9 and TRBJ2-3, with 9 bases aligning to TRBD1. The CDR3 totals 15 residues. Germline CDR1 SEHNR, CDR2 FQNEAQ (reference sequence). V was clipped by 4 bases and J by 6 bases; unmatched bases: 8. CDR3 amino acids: CASSSLTGGEDTQYF. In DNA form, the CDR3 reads TGTGCCAGCAGCTCACTGACAGGGGGAGAGGATACGCAGTATTTT.

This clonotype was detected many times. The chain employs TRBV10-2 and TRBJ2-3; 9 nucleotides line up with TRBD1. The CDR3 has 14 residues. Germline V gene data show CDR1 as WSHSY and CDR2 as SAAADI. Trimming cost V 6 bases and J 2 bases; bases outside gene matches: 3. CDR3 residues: CASRDRGITDTQYF. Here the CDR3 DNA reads TGCGCCAGCAGAGACAGGGGGATCACAGATACGCAGTATTTT.

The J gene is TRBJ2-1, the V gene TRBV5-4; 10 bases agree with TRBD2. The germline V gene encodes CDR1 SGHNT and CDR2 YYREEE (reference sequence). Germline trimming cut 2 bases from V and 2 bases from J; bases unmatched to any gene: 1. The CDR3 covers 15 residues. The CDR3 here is CASSFSGRAYNEQFF. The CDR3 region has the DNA TGTGCCAGCAGCTTCAGCGGGAGGGCCTACAATGAGCAGTTCTTC.

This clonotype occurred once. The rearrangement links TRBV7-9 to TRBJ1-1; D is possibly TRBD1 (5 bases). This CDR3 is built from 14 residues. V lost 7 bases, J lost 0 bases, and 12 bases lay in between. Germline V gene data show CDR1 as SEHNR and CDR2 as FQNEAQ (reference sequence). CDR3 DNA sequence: TGTGCCAGCATCCGGGACGAAATGAACACTGAAGCTTTCTTT. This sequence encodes CASIRDEMNTEAFF. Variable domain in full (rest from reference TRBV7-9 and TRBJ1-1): DTGVSQNPRHKITKRGQNVTFRCDPISEHNRLYWYRQTLGQGPEFLTYFQNEAQLEKSRLLSDRFSAERPKGSFSTLEIQRTEQGDSAMYLCASIRDEMNTEAFFGQGTRLTVV.

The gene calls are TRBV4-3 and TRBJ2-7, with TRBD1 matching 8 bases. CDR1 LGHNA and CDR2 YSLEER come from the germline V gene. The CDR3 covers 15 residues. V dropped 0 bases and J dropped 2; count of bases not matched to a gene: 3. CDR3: CASSQDEDRAYEQYF. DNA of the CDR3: TGCGCCAGCAGCCAAGATGAGGACAGGGCCTACGAGCAGTACTTC.

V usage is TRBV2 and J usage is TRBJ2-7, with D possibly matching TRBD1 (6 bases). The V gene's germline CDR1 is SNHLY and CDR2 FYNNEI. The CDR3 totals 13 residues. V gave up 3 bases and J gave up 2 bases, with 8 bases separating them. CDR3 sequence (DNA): TGTGCCAGCAGTGACAGACAGGCCTACGAGCAGTACTTC. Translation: CASSDRQAYEQYF.

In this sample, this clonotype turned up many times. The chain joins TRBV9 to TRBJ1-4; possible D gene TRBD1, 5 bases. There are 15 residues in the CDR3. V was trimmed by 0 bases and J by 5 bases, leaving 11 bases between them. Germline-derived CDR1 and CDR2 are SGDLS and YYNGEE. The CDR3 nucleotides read TGTGCCAGCAGCGTAGCATGGGGGTCAAATGAAAAACTGTTTTTT. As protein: CASSVAWGSNEKLFF.

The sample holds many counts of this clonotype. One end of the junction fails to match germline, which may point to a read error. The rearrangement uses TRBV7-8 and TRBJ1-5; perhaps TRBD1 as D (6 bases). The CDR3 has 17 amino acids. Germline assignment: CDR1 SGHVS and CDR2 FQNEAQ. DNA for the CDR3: TGTGCCAGCAGCATAGCGCCAGGGGATGGTAGCAATCAGCCCCAGCATTTT. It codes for CASSIAPGDGSNQPQHF.

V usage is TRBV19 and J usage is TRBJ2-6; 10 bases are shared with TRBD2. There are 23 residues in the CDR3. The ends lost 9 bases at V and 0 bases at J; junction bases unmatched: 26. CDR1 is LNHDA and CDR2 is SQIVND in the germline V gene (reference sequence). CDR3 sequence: CASSARLQRGGRGLCSGANVLTF. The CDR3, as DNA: TGTGCCAGCAGCGCTCGACTCCAGCGGGGGGGCCGCGGGCTGTGCTCTGGGGCCAACGTCCTGACTTTC.

CDR3 bases: TGTGCCATCACCCCGGACTTCTCTAACTATGGCTACACCTTC. It encodes CAITPDFSNYGYTF. The chain links TRBV10-3 to TRBJ1-2; no clear D gene. There are 14 residues in the CDR3. Trimming left V 7 bases short and J 0 bases short, with 12 bases between. Germline CDR1 ENHRY, CDR2 SYGVKD.

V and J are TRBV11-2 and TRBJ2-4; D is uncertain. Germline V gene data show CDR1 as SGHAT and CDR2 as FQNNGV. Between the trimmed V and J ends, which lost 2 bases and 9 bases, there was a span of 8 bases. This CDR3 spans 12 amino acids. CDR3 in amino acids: CASSLMQGIQYF. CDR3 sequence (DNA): TGTGCCAGCAGCTTAATGCAAGGCATTCAGTACTTC. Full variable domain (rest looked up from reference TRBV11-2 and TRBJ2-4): EAGVAQSPRYKIIEKRQSVAFWCNPISGHATLYWYQQILGQGPKLLIQFQNNGVVDDSQLPKDRFSAERLKGVDSTLKIQPAKLEDSAVYLCASSLMQGIQYFGAGTRLSVL.

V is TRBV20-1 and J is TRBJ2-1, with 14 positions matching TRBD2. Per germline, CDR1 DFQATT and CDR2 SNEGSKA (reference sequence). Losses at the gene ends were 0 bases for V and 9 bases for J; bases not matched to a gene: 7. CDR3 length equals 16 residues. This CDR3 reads CSARDRGTSGGTEQFF. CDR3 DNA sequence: TGCAGTGCTAGAGATAGAGGGACTAGCGGGGGCACTGAGCAGTTCTTC.

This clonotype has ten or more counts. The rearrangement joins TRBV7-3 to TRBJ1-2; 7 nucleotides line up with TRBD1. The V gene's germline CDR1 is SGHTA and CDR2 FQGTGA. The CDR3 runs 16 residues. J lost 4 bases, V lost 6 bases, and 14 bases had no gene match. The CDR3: CASSPDARTGGYGYTF. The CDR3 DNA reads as TGTGCCAGCAGTCCCGACGCTCGGACAGGCGGCTATGGCTACACCTTC. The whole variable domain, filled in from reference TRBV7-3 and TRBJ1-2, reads GAGVSQTPSNKVTEKGKYVELRCDPISGHTALYWYRQSLGQGPEFLIYFQGTGAADDSGLPNDRFFAVRPEGSVSTLKIQRTERGDSAVYLCASSPDARTGGYGYTFGSGTRLTVV.

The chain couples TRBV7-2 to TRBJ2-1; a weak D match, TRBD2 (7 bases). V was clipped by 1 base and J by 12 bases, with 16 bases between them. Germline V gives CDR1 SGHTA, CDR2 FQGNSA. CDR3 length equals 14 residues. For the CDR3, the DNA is TGTGCCAGCAGCTTAGAGGGGGGGCGGCCTACGCAGTTCTTC. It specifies CASSLEGGRPTQFF.

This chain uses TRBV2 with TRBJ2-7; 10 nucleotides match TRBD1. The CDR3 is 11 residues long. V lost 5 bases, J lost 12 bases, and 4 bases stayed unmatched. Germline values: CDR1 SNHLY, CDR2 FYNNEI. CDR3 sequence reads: CASSKGTGVYF. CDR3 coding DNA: TGTGCCAGCAGTAAAGGGACAGGGGTGTACTTC. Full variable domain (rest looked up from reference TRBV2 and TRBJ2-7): EPEVTQTPSHQVTQMGQEVILRCVPISNHLYFYWYRQILGQKVEFLVSFYNNEISEKSEIFDDQFSVERPDGSNFTLKIRSTKLEDSAMYFCASSKGTGVYFGPGTRLTVT.